Detailed here is one T cell receptor (beta chain). This record belongs to a study of blood T cell repertoires in COVID-19. Study-level background: Samples representing acute and convalescent COVID-19 were sourced from the United States, Italy and Spain. Sources were T cells, B-cell-depleted T cells, or PBMCs; the material itself was cDNA or gDNA.

How the authors handled the data: Amplification from reference gene primers served as the basis for estimated nucleated cell counts. Here immunoSEQ multiplex PCR was the method, and the copy in TCRdb shows in-frame clones only, minus some. V, J and clone size were drawn from that table, and D and trimming were deduced from the DNA. The sample has approximately 250,000 clones, around four fifths seen once; the top ten hold around 6.5%. Germline loops: CDR1 GTSNPN, CDR2 SVGIG (reference sequence). The CDR3 length is 15 residues. With 3 bases removed from V and 1 base from J, the gap between germline ends came to 12 bases.

This sequence joins TRBV30 and TRBJ1-4, with D possibly matching TRBD1 (6 bases). The TCR originated in a woman aged 55-70 years with active or convalescent COVID-19. Specimen: peripheral blood. CDR3 in DNA: TGTGCCTGGAGCCAGGGAGGGGGAACTAATGAAAAACTGTTTTTT. It specifies CAWSQGGGTNEKLFF. Filled out from reference TRBV30 and TRBJ1-4, the complete variable domain reads SQTIHQWPATLVQPVGSPLSLECTVEGTSNPNLYWYRQAAGRGLQLLFYSVGIGQISSEVPQNLSASRPQDRQFILSSKKLLLSDSGFYLCAWSQGGGTNEKLFFGSGTQLSVL.